The 18 T cell receptor beta chains listed next were all sequenced from one sample in a study of shared clonotypes between healthy human individuals. Libraries were prepared by immunoSEQ multiplex PCR; TCRdb keeps only in-frame clonotypes and omits some of them. The sample shows around 2,000,000 clones, 85% to 95% of them seen only once. Sequenced: naive CD4+ T cells sorted from blood. Subset described: CD45RA+ positively selected. The receptors were gathered from a man aged 18 to 30 in good health.

This clone is a singleton in its sample. The rearrangement uses TRBV5-1 and TRBJ2-5; 12 nucleotides agree with TRBD2. Trimming removed 4 bases from V and 4 bases from J; junction bases left unmatched: 2. The CDR3 length is 14 residues. CDR1 SGHRS and CDR2 YFSETQ come from the germline V gene. In DNA, the CDR3 is TGCGCCAGCAGCGCGGGACTAGCGGGAGAGACCCAGTACTTC. Its translation: CASSAGLAGETQYF.

A remark on this clone: The same CDR3 can be traced to other DNA sequences in this sample. This rearrangement joins TRBV6-5 to TRBJ2-3; 12 nucleotides agree with TRBD2. The CDR3 has 15 amino acids. V was pared by 6 bases and J by 3 bases, with 4 bases of the junction left unmatched. The germline CDR1 and CDR2 sequences are MNHEY and SVGAGI. The CDR3: CASSLGLAGTDTQYF. CDR3 bases: TGTGCCAGCAGCCTCGGACTAGCGGGAACAGATACGCAGTATTTT.

On this clone: Additional DNA sequences in this sample encode the identical CDR3. The rearrangement uses TRBV27 and TRBJ1-6; perhaps TRBD1 as D (5 bases). Germline V gives CDR1 MNHEY, CDR2 SMNVEV (reference sequence). With 5 bases removed from V and 3 bases from J, the gap between germline ends came to 8 bases. CDR3 length: 14 residues. As DNA, the CDR3 is TGTGCCAGCAGTCAGGGTAGCTATAATTCACCCCTCCACTTT. Translating gives CASSQGSYNSPLHF.

The gene calls are TRBV18 and TRBJ1-3; no reliable D call. The CDR3 spans 12 residues. Germline V gene data show CDR1 as KGHSH and CDR2 as LQKENI. Trimming left V 6 bases short and J 8 bases short, with 11 bases between. CDR3: CASSRKGDTIYF. CDR3 DNA sequence: TGTGCCAGCTCCCGAAAGGGTGACACCATATATTTT.

This clone was seen a single time. The rearrangement joins TRBV28 to TRBJ2-7; 12 nucleotides line up with TRBD1. This CDR3 is 13 amino acids long. Germline V gives CDR1 MDHEN, CDR2 SYDVKM. With 9 bases clipped from V and 6 bases from J, the junction kept 6 bases outside the gene matches. The CDR3 sequence: CASGTGGNIEQYF. The CDR3 DNA reads as TGTGCCAGTGGGACAGGGGGCAACATCGAGCAGTACTTC.

A word on this clone: The junction shows a germline mismatch at one end, possibly a read error. The chain carries TRBV11-3 and TRBJ2-2; perhaps TRBD2 as D (6 bases). The CDR3 extends over 16 amino acids. Germline CDR1 and CDR2: SGHNT and YENEEA. CDR3 nucleotide sequence: TGTGCCAGCAGCTTAGCACACGTTGGCGGGGCCGGAGAGCTGTTTTTT. Translated, it gives CASSLAHVGGAGELFF. The full variable domain, rest sourced from reference TRBV11-3 and TRBJ2-2, is EAGVVQSPRYKIIEKKQPVAFWCNPISGHNTLYWYLQNLGQGPELLIRYENEEAVDDSQLPKDRFSAERLKGVDSTLKIQPAELGDSAVYLCASSLAHVGGAGELFFGEGSRLTVL.

The CDR3 DNA follows: TGTGCCAGCAGCTTTCGCCATTCGAACTACGAGCAGTACTTC. It translates to CASSFRHSNYEQYF. The V and J genes are TRBV5-5 and TRBJ2-7; D unresolved. Germline V CDR1 and CDR2: SGHKS, YYEKEE (reference sequence). This CDR3 spans 14 amino acids. Trimming removed 2 bases at V and 3 bases at J, with 12 bases between.

The gene calls are TRBV2 and TRBJ1-6; the D gene is possibly TRBD1 (5 bases). The CDR3 spans 15 residues. Trimming left V 7 bases short and J 2 bases short, with 12 bases between. Germline V lookup: CDR1 SNHLY, CDR2 FYNNEI. The CDR3: CASNRGGTYNSPLHF. The CDR3 DNA follows: TGTGCCAGCAACCGGGGCGGGACCTATAATTCACCCCTCCACTTT.

The CDR3 DNA sequence: TGTGCCAGCAGTCAGGGGACTAGCGGCGCCGGGGAGCTGTTTTTT. The encoded protein is CASSQGTSGAGELFF. The V gene is TRBV28, the J gene TRBJ2-2; 11 nucleotides agree with TRBD2. Losses at the gene ends were 5 bases for V and 6 bases for J; bases not matched to a gene: 5. Germline lookup yields CDR1 MDHEN and CDR2 SYDVKM. CDR3 length: 15 residues.

This chain joins TRBV4-1 and TRBJ2-7; D gene ambiguous. Germline values: CDR1 MGHRA, CDR2 YSYEKL. The ends were cut back, 1 base at V and 2 bases at J, with 12 bases in the middle. This CDR3 has 15 residues. CDR3 protein: CASSQGGVTPYEQYF. The CDR3 DNA reads as TGCGCCAGCAGCCAAGGTGGTGTGACGCCCTACGAGCAGTACTTC.

The rearrangement links TRBV6-6 to TRBJ2-2; 8 positions agree with TRBD1. This CDR3 is 15 amino acids long. Germline loops: CDR1 MNHNY, CDR2 SVGAGI (reference sequence). Losses at the gene ends were 6 bases for V and 5 bases for J; bases not matched to a gene: 8. CDR3 sequence reads: CASSRRTGRTGELFF. The CDR3 DNA follows: TGTGCCAGCAGCCGACGGACAGGGAGAACCGGGGAGCTGTTTTTT.

The rearrangement uses TRBV19 and TRBJ2-7; 11 bases are a match to TRBD1. The CDR3 is 12 residues long. Germline CDR1 LNHDA, CDR2 SQIVND (reference sequence). Trimming took 8 bases from V and 7 from J; bases not matched to a gene: 4. The CDR3: CASADRGREQYF. DNA of the CDR3: TGTGCCAGTGCGGACAGGGGGCGAGAGCAGTACTTC.

V usage is TRBV11-1 and J usage is TRBJ2-2; the D gene could be TRBD1 or TRBD2 (5 bases each). Per germline, CDR1 SGHAT and CDR2 FQDESV (reference sequence). The CDR3 loop spans 15 amino acids. The V end was cut by 4 bases, the J end by 6 bases, with 15 bases between. The CDR3 protein is CASSSKTLGPGELFF. Here the CDR3 DNA reads TGTGCCAGCAGCTCCAAGACTCTGGGACCCGGGGAGCTGTTTTTT.

V gene TRBV5-1 combines with J gene TRBJ1-5; 7 bases align to TRBD1. This CDR3 is 13 amino acids long. V gave up 0 bases and J gave up 7 bases; unmatched junction bases: 1. CDR1 and CDR2 (germline): SGHRS, YFSETQ. The CDR3 DNA is TGCGCCAGCAGCTTGGTACAGGGGCAGCCCCAGCATTTT. It translates to CASSLVQGQPQHF.

This rearrangement joins TRBV14 to TRBJ2-6; a possible D gene is TRBD1 (6 bases). V gave up 1 base and J gave up 0 bases, with 10 bases separating them. Germline V gene sequence: CDR1 SGHDN, CDR2 FVKESK. The CDR3 length is 17 residues. In DNA, the CDR3 is TGTGCCAGCAGCCAAGGCGGACAGATCTCTGGGGCCAACGTCCTGACTTTC. Translated, it gives CASSQGGQISGANVLTF.

The rearrangement uses TRBV5-6 and TRBJ1-1; D is unresolved. The CDR3 loop spans 14 amino acids. Trimming shortened V by 2 bases and J by 1 base, and 9 bases separated the two germline ends. Germline assignment: CDR1 SGHDT and CDR2 YYEEEE. For the CDR3, the DNA is TGTGCCAGCAGCTTTACATGGAGGAACACTGAAGCTTTCTTT. It codes for CASSFTWRNTEAFF.

The chain is built from TRBV6-4 and TRBJ1-6; possible D gene TRBD1, 6 bases. Deletions cut 9 bases from V and 8 bases from J, with 14 bases between. The CDR3 totals 13 residues. Germline V CDR1 and CDR2: MRHNA, SNTAGT. CDR3 bases: TGTGCCAGTCGCCCGGGGGGCGATTCACCCCTCCACTTT. It specifies CASRPGGDSPLHF.

CDR3 sequence: CASSPPGRANSYEQYF. CDR3 DNA sequence: TGTGCCAGCTCACCACCCGGGAGAGCGAACTCCTACGAGCAGTACTTC. The V call is TRBV18, the J call TRBJ2-7; possibly TRBD2 for D (6 bases). CDR3 length equals 16 residues. With 0 bases removed from V and 0 bases from J, the gap between germline ends came to 12 bases. CDR1 is KGHSH, CDR2 LQKENI, per germline.